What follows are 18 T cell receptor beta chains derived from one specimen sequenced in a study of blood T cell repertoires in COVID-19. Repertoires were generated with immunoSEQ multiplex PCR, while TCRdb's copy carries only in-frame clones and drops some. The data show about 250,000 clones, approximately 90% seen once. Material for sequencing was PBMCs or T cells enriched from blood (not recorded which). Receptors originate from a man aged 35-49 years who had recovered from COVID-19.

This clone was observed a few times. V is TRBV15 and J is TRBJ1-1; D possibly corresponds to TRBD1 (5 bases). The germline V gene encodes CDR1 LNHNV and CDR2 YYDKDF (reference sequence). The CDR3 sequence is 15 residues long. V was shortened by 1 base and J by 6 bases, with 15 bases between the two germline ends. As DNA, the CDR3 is TGTGCCACCAGCAGAGTCCCGCGGGACGTCCCTGAAGCTTTCTTT. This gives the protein CATSRVPRDVPEAFF.

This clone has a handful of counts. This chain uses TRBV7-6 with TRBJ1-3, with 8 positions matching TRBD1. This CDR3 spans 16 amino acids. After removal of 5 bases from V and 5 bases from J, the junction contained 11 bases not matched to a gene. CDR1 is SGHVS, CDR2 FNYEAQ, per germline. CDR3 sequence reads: CASSVAYRGIRNTIYF. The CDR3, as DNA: TGTGCCAGCAGCGTCGCGTACAGGGGGATCAGAAACACCATATATTTT.

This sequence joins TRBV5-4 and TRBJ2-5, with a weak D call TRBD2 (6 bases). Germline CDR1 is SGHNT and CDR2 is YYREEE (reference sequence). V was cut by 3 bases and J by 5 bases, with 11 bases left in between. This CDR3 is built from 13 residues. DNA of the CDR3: TGTGCCAGCAGCTCGGGGGACGCGGAGACCCAGTACTTC. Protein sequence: CASSSGDAETQYF.

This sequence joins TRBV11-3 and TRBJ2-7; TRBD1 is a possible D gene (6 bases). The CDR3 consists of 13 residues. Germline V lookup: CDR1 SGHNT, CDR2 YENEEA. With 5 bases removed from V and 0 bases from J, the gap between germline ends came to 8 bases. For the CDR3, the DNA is TGTGCCAGCAGCAGACAGGCCTCCTACGAGCAGTACTTC. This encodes CASSRQASYEQYF. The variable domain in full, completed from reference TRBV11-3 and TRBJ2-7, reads EAGVVQSPRYKIIEKKQPVAFWCNPISGHNTLYWYLQNLGQGPELLIRYENEEAVDDSQLPKDRFSAERLKGVDSTLKIQPAELGDSAVYLCASSRQASYEQYFGPGTRLTVT.

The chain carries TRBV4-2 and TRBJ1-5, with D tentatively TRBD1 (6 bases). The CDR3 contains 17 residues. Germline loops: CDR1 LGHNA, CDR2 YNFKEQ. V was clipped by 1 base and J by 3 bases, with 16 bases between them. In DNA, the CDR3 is TGTGCCAGCAGCCAAGCCTGGGGGCAAGAGAACAATCAGCCCCAGCATTTT. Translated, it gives CASSQAWGQENNQPQHF.

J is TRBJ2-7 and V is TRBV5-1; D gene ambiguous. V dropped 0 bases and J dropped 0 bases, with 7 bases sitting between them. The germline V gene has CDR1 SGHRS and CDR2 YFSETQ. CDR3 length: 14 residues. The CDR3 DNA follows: TGCGCCAGCAGCTTGGTTCCTCTCTCCTACGAGCAGTACTTC. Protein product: CASSLVPLSYEQYF.

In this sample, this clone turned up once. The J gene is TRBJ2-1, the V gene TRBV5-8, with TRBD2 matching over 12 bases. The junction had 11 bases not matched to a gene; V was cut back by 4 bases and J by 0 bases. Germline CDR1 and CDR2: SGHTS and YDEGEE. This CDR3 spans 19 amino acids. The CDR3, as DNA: TGTGCCAGCAGCCCCACCGGGACTAGCGGGTTATACTCCTACAATGAGCAGTTCTTC. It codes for CASSPTGTSGLYSYNEQFF.

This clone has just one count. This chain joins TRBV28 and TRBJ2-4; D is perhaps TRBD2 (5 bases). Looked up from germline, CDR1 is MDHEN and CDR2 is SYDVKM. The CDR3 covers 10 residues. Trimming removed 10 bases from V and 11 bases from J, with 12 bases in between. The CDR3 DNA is TGTGCCACCCGGGGAGTATTTCAGTACTTC. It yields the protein CATRGVFQYF.

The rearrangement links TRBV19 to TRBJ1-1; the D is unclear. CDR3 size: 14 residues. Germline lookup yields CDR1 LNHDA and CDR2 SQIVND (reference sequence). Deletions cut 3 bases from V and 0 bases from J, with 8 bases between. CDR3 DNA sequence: TGTGCCAGTAGTATCAACAGAATGAACACTGAAGCTTTCTTT. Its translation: CASSINRMNTEAFF.

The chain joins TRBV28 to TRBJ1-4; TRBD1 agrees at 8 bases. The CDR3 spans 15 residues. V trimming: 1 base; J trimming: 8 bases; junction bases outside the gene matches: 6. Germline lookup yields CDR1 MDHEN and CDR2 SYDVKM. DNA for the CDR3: TGTGCCAGCAGTTTATTGGACAGGGTGTTGGAAAAACTGTTTTTT. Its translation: CASSLLDRVLEKLFF. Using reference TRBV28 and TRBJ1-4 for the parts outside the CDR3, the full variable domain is DVKVTQSSRYLVKRTGEKVFLECVQDMDHENMFWYRQDPGLGLRLIYFSYDVKMKEKGDIPEGYSVSREKKERFSLILESASTNQTSMYLCASSLLDRVLEKLFFGSGTQLSVL.

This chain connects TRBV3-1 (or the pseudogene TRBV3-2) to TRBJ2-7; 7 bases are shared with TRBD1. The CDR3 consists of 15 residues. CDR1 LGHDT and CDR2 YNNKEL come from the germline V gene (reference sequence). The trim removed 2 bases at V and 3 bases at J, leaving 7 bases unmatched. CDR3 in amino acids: CASSQKGAGIYEQYF. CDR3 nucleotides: TGTGCCAGCAGCCAAAAGGGGGCAGGGATCTACGAGCAGTACTTC.

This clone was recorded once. The CDR3 is CASSISRRGGEQYF. Written as DNA, the CDR3 is TGTGCCAGTAGTATTAGTCGTCGAGGGGGCGAGCAGTACTTC. This chain links TRBV19 with TRBJ2-7, with D perhaps matching TRBD1 (6 bases). Deletions cut 3 bases from V and 6 bases from J, with 15 bases between. Germline V CDR1 and CDR2: LNHDA, SQIVND (reference sequence). The CDR3 length is 14 residues. Combining the CDR3 with reference TRBV19 and TRBJ2-7 gives the whole variable domain DGGITQSPKYLFRKEGQNVTLSCEQNLNHDAMYWYRQDPGQGLRLIYYSQIVNDFQKGDIAEGYSVSREKKESFPLTVTSAQKNPTAFYLCASSISRRGGEQYFGPGTRLTVT.

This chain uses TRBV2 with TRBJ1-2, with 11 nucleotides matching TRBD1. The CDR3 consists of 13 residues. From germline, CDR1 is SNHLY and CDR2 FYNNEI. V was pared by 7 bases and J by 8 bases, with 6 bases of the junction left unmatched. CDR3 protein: CASIGQGASGYTF. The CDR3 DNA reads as TGTGCCAGCATCGGACAGGGGGCGTCAGGCTACACCTTC. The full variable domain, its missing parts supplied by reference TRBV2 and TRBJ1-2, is EPEVTQTPSHQVTQMGQEVILRCVPISNHLYFYWYRQILGQKVEFLVSFYNNEISEKSEIFDDQFSVERPDGSNFTLKIRSTKLEDSAMYFCASIGQGASGYTFGSGTRLTVV.

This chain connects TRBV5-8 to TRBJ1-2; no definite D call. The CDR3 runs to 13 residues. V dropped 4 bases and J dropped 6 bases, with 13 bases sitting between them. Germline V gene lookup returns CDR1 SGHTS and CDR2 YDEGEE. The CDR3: CASSRLSRDGYTF. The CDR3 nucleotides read TGTGCCAGCAGCCGTCTTTCCCGCGATGGCTACACCTTC.

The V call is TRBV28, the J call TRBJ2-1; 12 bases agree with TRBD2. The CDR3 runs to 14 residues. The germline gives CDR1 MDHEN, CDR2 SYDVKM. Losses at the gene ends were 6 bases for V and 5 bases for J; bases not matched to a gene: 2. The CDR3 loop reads CASSRLAGDNEQFF. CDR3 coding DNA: TGTGCCAGCAGCCGACTAGCGGGGGACAATGAGCAGTTCTTC.

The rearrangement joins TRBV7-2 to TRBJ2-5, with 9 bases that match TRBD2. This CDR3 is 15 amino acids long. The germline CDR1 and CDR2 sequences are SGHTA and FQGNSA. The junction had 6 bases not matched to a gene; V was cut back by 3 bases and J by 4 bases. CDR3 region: CASSLLAGRAETQYF. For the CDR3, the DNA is TGTGCCAGCAGCTTGCTAGCGGGACGAGCAGAGACCCAGTACTTC.

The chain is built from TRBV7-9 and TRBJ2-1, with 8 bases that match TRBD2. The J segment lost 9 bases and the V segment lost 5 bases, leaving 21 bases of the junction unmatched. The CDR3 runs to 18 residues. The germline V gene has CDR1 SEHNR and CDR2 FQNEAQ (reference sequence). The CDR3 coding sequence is TGTGCCAGCAGCCACCACTCCCGAGTGGCGGGAGGACTTGGTGAGCAGTTCTTC. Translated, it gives CASSHHSRVAGGLGEQFF.

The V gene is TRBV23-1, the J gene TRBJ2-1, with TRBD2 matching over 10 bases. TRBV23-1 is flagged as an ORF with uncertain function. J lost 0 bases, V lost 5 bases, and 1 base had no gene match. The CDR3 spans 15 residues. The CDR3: CASSGLAASYNEQFF. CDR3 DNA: TGCGCCAGCAGTGGACTAGCGGCCTCCTACAATGAGCAGTTCTTC.